This T cell receptor (beta chain) is from a study of T cell responses to AZD1222 COVID-19 vaccine. Across the whole study: Some second doses came at about 4 weeks and others at about 12 weeks; these were pooled.

Only one count was recorded for this clone. Antigen specificity is unknown. Study findings and constraints: The span of vaccine-associated CD4 TCRs extended across spike, with dominance at 160-218 and 743-854. The breadth and depth of Spike-specific TCRs increased once two AZD1222 doses had been given. Females outnumbered males among donors, who were mostly white British; clonal diversity was possibly underestimated.

V was shortened by 1 base and J by 2 bases, with 16 bases between the two germline ends. CDR1 and CDR2 from the germline V gene are SGHDT and YYEEEE. The length of the CDR3 is 16 residues. Clones were sequenced by immunoSEQ multiplex PCR, and TCRdb holds only the in-frame ones, with some missing. Of more than 95,000 clones in the sample, approximately 90% were seen once. The sequence derives from an adult in good health. V gene TRBV5-6 combines with J gene TRBJ2-7, with D possibly matching TRBD2 (5 bases). Source: peripheral blood, taken on day 0 of AZD1222 vaccination. The CDR3 nucleotides read TGTGCCAGCAGCTTGAGAGGGTTGGACGGAACCTACGAGCAGTACTTC. Its translation: CASSLRGLDGTYEQYF.